This T cell receptor beta chain was sequenced in a study of T cells after yellow fever vaccination. TCRdb analysed the 5' RACE reads with MiXCR anew, one entry per CDR3 protein. The sample consists of 400,000 or so distinct CDR3 sequences, roughly 12% of them appearing once. Germline CDR1 reads SEHNR; CDR2 reads FQNEAQ (reference sequence). The CDR3 is 17 residues long. V lost 4 bases to trimming and J lost 5 bases, with 23 bases between them. The sample holds a few counts of this clonotype. The TCR was taken from a man aged 18 to 30 who received the YFV17D yellow fever vaccine. The sequencing used PBMCs, collected on the day of the first yellow fever vaccination. The chain carries TRBV7-9 and TRBJ1-2; tentatively, D is TRBD1 (5 bases). CDR3 residues: CASSSWSRRQTTYGYTF. The CDR3 DNA sequence: TGTGCCAGCAGCTCCTGGTCCCGCAGACAGACGACTTATGGCTACACCTTC.